The 8 T cell receptor beta chains listed next were all sequenced from one sample in a study of T cell responses to AZD1222 COVID-19 vaccine. Here immunoSEQ multiplex PCR was the method, and the copy in TCRdb shows in-frame clones only, minus some. The table includes over 50,000 clones, 65% to 85% detected once. The sample in question was peripheral blood, obtained 28 days after the second AZD1222 dose. Receptors were obtained from an adult who received the AZD1222 COVID-19 vaccine.

The chain is built from TRBV28 and TRBJ2-7; D is undetermined. V shed 7 bases and J shed 3 bases, with 10 bases lying between them. Germline loops: CDR1 MDHEN, CDR2 SYDVKM. The CDR3 totals 12 residues. CDR3 in DNA: TGTGCCAGCACCGGCAGGATCTACGAGCAGTACTTC. Translation gives CASTGRIYEQYF.

The chain joins TRBV27 to TRBJ1-1, with a tentative D call TRBD1 (5 bases). The germline V and J ends were trimmed by 1 base and 7 bases, with 16 bases remaining between them. This CDR3 is built from 15 residues. Germline loops: CDR1 MNHEY, CDR2 SMNVEV (reference sequence). The CDR3 DNA is TGTGCCAGCAGTTTATGGAATGGACACTCGTTTGAAGCTTTCTTT. Its translation: CASSLWNGHSFEAFF.

The chain combines TRBV6-1 with TRBJ1-6; the D is unclear. Trimming removed 0 bases from V and 10 bases from J, with 10 bases in between. This CDR3 is 14 amino acids long. CDR1 is MNHNS, CDR2 SASEGT, per germline. The CDR3 bases are TGTGCCAGCAGTGAAGCGTTCATCGGGTCACCCCTCCACTTT. This codes for CASSEAFIGSPLHF.

This clone has a single count. The rearrangement joins TRBV7-8 to TRBJ2-7; either TRBD1 or TRBD2 may fit D (5 bases each). Germline CDR1 and CDR2: SGHVS and FQNEAQ. V was pared by 5 bases and J by 0 bases, with 14 bases between. The CDR3 is made up of 15 amino acids. CDR3 sequence: CASSSRRDGSYEQYF. In nucleotides, the CDR3 is TGTGCCAGCAGCAGCCGACGGGACGGCTCCTACGAGCAGTACTTC.

This sequence joins TRBV7-8 and TRBJ1-2; D is unclear. V was clipped by 7 bases and J by 2 bases, with 14 bases between them. The germline V gene encodes CDR1 SGHVS and CDR2 FQNEAQ. The CDR3 is made up of 14 amino acids. Here the CDR3 DNA reads TGTGCCAGCACCCGGCCGGGGTCCAACTATGGCTACACCTTC. Translated, it gives CASTRPGSNYGYTF.

The V and J genes are TRBV15 and TRBJ2-7; 12 bases align to TRBD1. Germline values: CDR1 LNHNV, CDR2 YYDKDF (reference sequence). This CDR3 spans 17 amino acids. V shed 0 bases, J shed 4 bases, and the junction held 7 bases outside the gene matches. This CDR3 is CATSRDLLGQGAYEQYF. The CDR3 nucleotides are TGTGCCACCAGCAGAGATCTTCTGGGACAGGGGGCTTACGAGCAGTACTTC.

The chain combines TRBV5-6 with TRBJ1-3; 7 nucleotides agree with TRBD1. V lost 5 bases, J lost 1 base, and 9 bases stayed unmatched. The CDR3 sequence is 16 residues long. Germline V gives CDR1 SGHDT, CDR2 YYEEEE. The CDR3 coding sequence is TGTGCCAGCAGAGAGACAGGGCGGGTATCTGGAAACACCATATATTTT. Translation gives CASRETGRVSGNTIYF.

This chain links TRBV9 with TRBJ2-7; D is perhaps TRBD1 (5 bases). Per the germline V gene, CDR1 is SGDLS and CDR2 is YYNGEE. The CDR3 length is 13 residues. With 1 base removed from V and 7 bases from J, the gap between germline ends came to 12 bases. The CDR3 loop is CASSVKDAGEQYF. CDR3 sequence (DNA): TGTGCCAGCAGCGTAAAGGACGCAGGGGAGCAGTACTTC. Combining the CDR3 with reference TRBV9 and TRBJ2-7 gives the whole variable domain DSGVTQTPKHLITATGQRVTLRCSPRSGDLSVYWYQQSLDQGLQFLIQYYNGEERAKGNILERFSAQQFPDLHSELNLSSLELGDSALYFCASSVKDAGEQYFGPGTRLTVT.